These 5 T cell receptor beta chains were all obtained from the same sample, sequenced in a study of post-analysis software for immune sequencing data. Antigens for these TCRs are unknown. The study, taken as a whole, reports: Patients had higher frequencies than controls of a few TRBV segments, including TRBV5-6, TRBV5-1 and TRBV20-1.

Included in the TCR beta cDNA libraries were unique molecular identifiers. TCRdb re-called the PCR reads through MiXCR, storing one row per CDR3 protein. Of hundreds of thousands of distinct CDR3 sequences listed, around 40% are singletons. Sequencing was done on a sample of blood. The receptor source for this set is a girl aged 10 to 17 with multiple sclerosis.

This clonotype was seen more than once but under ten times. The chain links TRBV7-3 to TRBJ2-1; the match to TRBD2 covers 7 bases. CDR3 length equals 18 residues. CDR1 is SGHTA, CDR2 FQGTGA, per germline. J was trimmed by 4 bases and V by 5 bases; bases with no gene match: 17. The CDR3 is CASSPGLIRGLQYNEQFF. The CDR3 nucleotides read TGTGCCAGCAGCCCTGGACTAATAAGGGGACTACAATACAATGAGCAGTTCTTC.

This clonotype was detected a few times. The chain employs TRBV5-1 and TRBJ2-1; 7 bases are shared with TRBD2. This CDR3 spans 14 amino acids. Germline assignment: CDR1 SGHRS and CDR2 YFSETQ. V lost 4 bases, J lost 2 bases, and 3 bases stayed unmatched. The CDR3 nucleotides read TGCGCCAGCAGCGGCGGGAGCGCCTACAATGAGCAGTTCTTC. Protein product: CASSGGSAYNEQFF.

The chain joins TRBV29-1 to TRBJ2-5, with a possible D match to TRBD1 (5 bases). The CDR3 is made up of 12 amino acids. Between the trimmed V and J ends, which lost 5 bases and 1 base, there was a span of 8 bases. Germline V CDR1 and CDR2: SQVTM, ANQGSEA. CDR3 nucleotides: TGCAGCGTTATCAGGGTCCAAGAGACCCAGTACTTC. This sequence encodes CSVIRVQETQYF.

A word on this clonotype: One end of the junction does not line up with germline, which may come from a read error. The CDR3 loop reads CANSLGGRQPQHF. The CDR3 DNA is TGTGCCAACAGCTTAGGGGGGCGGCAGCCCCAGCATTTT. This chain uses TRBV7-6 with TRBJ1-5, with TRBD1 as a possible D gene (6 bases). This CDR3 has 13 amino acids. The V gene's germline CDR1 is SGHVS and CDR2 FNYEAQ.

The chain joins TRBV4-3 to TRBJ2-7; D is unresolved. Germline loops: CDR1 LGHNA, CDR2 YSLEER. Trimming pared 0 bases from V and 6 bases from J, leaving 9 bases between. The CDR3 covers 13 residues. CDR3 sequence: CASSQDPTAEQYF. The CDR3, as DNA: TGCGCCAGCAGCCAAGATCCGACCGCCGAGCAGTACTTC.